A single sample is the source of the 32 T cell receptor beta chains below, sequenced in a study of regulatory T cells in long-lasting Graves disease (dated by TCRdb to the early 2020s). Library prep was done by multiplex PCR. Reads for this sample came from an Illumina HiSeq 4000. To build TCR beta libraries, CDR3 regions were amplified by Arm-PCR using iRepertoire HTBI primers. TCRdb reran the public reads through fastp at Q25 and MiXCR, keeping productive beta chains. Identical CDR3 proteins give one entry, which carries the most common genes and DNA. The sample contains about 350,000 distinct CDR3 sequences, around 15% of them found a single time. Clones ranked in the top ten supply 20% of the sample. The time point label, as the study defines it: newly diagnosed GD, antithyroid drugs for less than 3 months. For both TCR sequencing and RNA sequencing, RNA was extracted from PBMCs using TRIzol. These sequences were also reported in another study, on T cells in Graves' hyperthyroidism and ophthalmopathy.

Sequencing used peripheral blood mononuclear cells (PBMCs), obtained at new diagnosis, from a patient treated with antithyroid drugs. These receptors all stem from a woman aged 18 to 35 with Graves disease. Donor details come from another sample of the same person, matched by shared clones.

The sample holds many counts of this clonotype. The rearrangement links TRBV5-4 to TRBJ1-6, with D maybe TRBD1 (6 bases). Per the germline V gene, CDR1 is SGHNT and CDR2 is YYREEE (reference sequence). This CDR3 spans 16 amino acids. The V gene lost 5 bases and the J gene lost 11 bases, with 23 bases spanning the gap. The CDR3 coding sequence is TGTGCCAGCAGTGAGGGGGAAGGGAGCACGGGGACACCCCTCCACTTT. Its translation is CASSEGEGSTGTPLHF. Complete variable domain (other parts from reference TRBV5-4 and TRBJ1-6): ETGVTQSPTHLIKTRGQQVTLRCSSQSGHNTVSWYQQALGQGPQFIFQYYREEENGRGNFPPRFSGLQFPNYSSELNVNALELDDSALYLCASSEGEGSTGTPLHFGNGTRLTVT.

This clonotype was seen only a few times. V usage is TRBV25-1 and J usage is TRBJ2-7; TRBD1 matches 9 bases. CDR1 and CDR2 from the germline V gene are MGHDK and SYGVNS. Germline trimming cut 5 bases from V and 3 bases from J; bases unmatched to any gene: 8. The CDR3 totals 15 residues. CDR3 loop: CASSLAGQGIYEQYF. The CDR3 DNA reads TGTGCCAGCAGTCTTGCCGGACAGGGGATCTACGAGCAGTACTTC.

Here the CDR3 DNA reads TGTGCCAGCAGCTTGAGCGGAGAAAAACTGTTTTTT. Translating gives CASSLSGEKLFF. The chain has TRBV7-9 and TRBJ1-4; D unclear. Germline CDR1 and CDR2: SEHNR and FQNEAQ (reference sequence). V lost 3 bases, J lost 8 bases, and 7 bases lay in between. The CDR3 length is 12 residues. Full variable domain (outside the CDR3, taken from reference TRBV7-9 and TRBJ1-4): DTGVSQNPRHKITKRGQNVTFRCDPISEHNRLYWYRQTLGQGPEFLTYFQNEAQLEKSRLLSDRFSAERPKGSFSTLEIQRTEQGDSAMYLCASSLSGEKLFFGSGTQLSVL.

This clonotype was counted many times. The CDR3, as DNA: TGCGCCAGCAGCCAGGGACTACCTAGCACAGATACGCAGTATTTT. This sequence encodes CASSQGLPSTDTQYF. The rearrangement uses TRBV5-1 and TRBJ2-3; 7 bases are a match to TRBD2. Germline CDR1 reads SGHRS; CDR2 reads YFSETQ. Trimming at V came to 4 bases and at J to 0 bases, leaving 5 bases not matched to a gene. This CDR3 is built from 15 residues.

In its sample, this clonotype was seen many times. The V call is TRBV3-1, the J call TRBJ2-7, with D possibly being TRBD1 (5 bases). Trimming shortened V by 4 bases and J by 4 bases, and 11 bases separated the two germline ends. The CDR3 consists of 13 residues. Germline CDR1 is LGHDT and CDR2 is YNNKEL (reference sequence). CDR3 loop: CASSPFGAYEQYF. The CDR3 DNA sequence: TGTGCCAGCAGCCCCTTTGGGGCGTACGAGCAGTACTTC.

This clonotype came up many times. The chain couples TRBV20-1 to TRBJ1-5; unclear D gene. V lost 5 bases and J 7 bases, leaving 12 bases between the germline ends. The CDR3 is made up of 12 amino acids. CDR1 is DFQATT and CDR2 is SNEGSKA in the germline V gene (reference sequence). CDR3 nucleotide sequence: TGCAGTGCTCGGAGCGGGTCACAGCCCCAGCATTTT. It yields the protein CSARSGSQPQHF.

This clonotype was seen ten or more times. The chain has TRBV7-2 and TRBJ2-7; perhaps TRBD1 as D (5 bases). Germline-derived CDR1 and CDR2 are SGHTA and FQGNSA. This CDR3 spans 13 amino acids. The V end was cut by 0 bases, the J end by 7 bases, with 10 bases between. The CDR3 DNA reads TGTGCCAGCAGCTTAGCTGGGGCCTTTGAGCAGTACTTC. Its protein is CASSLAGAFEQYF. The variable domain in full, with the rest retrieved from reference TRBV7-2 and TRBJ2-7, is GAGVSQSPSNKVTEKGKDVELRCDPISGHTALYWYRQSLGQGLEFLIYFQGNSAPDKSGLPSDRFSAERTGGSVSTLTIQRTQQEDSAVYLCASSLAGAFEQYFGPGTRLTVT.

This sequence joins TRBV5-6 and TRBJ1-6; D uncertain. Germline CDR1 SGHDT, CDR2 YYEEEE. V was cut by 4 bases and J by 13 bases, with 15 bases left in between. CDR3 length equals 13 residues. Here the CDR3 DNA reads TGTGCCAGCAGCGGGGTCCCTGCTTCCCCCCTCCACTTT. This translates into CASSGVPASPLHF.

The chain recombines TRBV14 with TRBJ2-1; TRBD2 matches at 9 bases. V dropped 0 bases and J dropped 8; count of bases not matched to a gene: 11. Germline CDR1 reads SGHDN; CDR2 reads FVKESK. The CDR3 is 17 residues long. CDR3 loop: CASSQDLAGGPNDEQFF. As DNA, the CDR3 is TGTGCCAGCAGCCAAGATTTGGCGGGAGGGCCGAACGATGAGCAGTTCTTC.

The chain combines TRBV6-1 with TRBJ2-1; D tentatively fits TRBD1 or TRBD2 (5 bases each). There are 15 residues in the CDR3. Trimming took 7 bases from V and 2 from J, leaving 15 bases between them. Germline values: CDR1 MNHNS, CDR2 SASEGT. In DNA, the CDR3 is TGTGCCAGCACCGTGGGACCCCCAACCTACAATGAGCAGTTCTTC. Protein: CASTVGPPTYNEQFF.

In its sample, this clonotype ranks as medium-sized. The chain carries TRBV30 and TRBJ1-1, with a tentative D call TRBD1 (5 bases). There are 15 residues in the CDR3. Trimming pared 3 bases from V and 4 bases from J, leaving 18 bases between. Germline V gives CDR1 GTSNPN, CDR2 SVGIG (reference sequence). The CDR3, as DNA: TGTGCCTGGAGCACGGGGGACGCTTGGAGCACTGAAGCTTTCTTT. It translates to CAWSTGDAWSTEAFF.

V gene TRBV27 combines with J gene TRBJ1-6; D is perhaps TRBD1 (5 bases). The CDR3 is 15 amino acids. CDR1 and CDR2 from the germline V gene are MNHEY and SMNVEV (reference sequence). Trimming removed 5 bases at V and 7 bases at J, with 15 bases between. This CDR3 reads CASSLGPEGNSPLHF. In DNA form, the CDR3 reads TGTGCCAGCAGTCTCGGGCCAGAGGGGAATTCACCCCTCCACTTT.

This clonotype was counted ten times or more. This chain links TRBV5-1 with TRBJ2-2; D might be TRBD1 or TRBD2, each matching 5 bases. With 4 bases removed from V and 3 bases from J, the gap between germline ends came to 16 bases. This CDR3 has 16 residues. Germline loops: CDR1 SGHRS, CDR2 YFSETQ. The CDR3 loop is CASSNPGPTYTGELFF. The CDR3 DNA sequence: TGCGCCAGCAGCAATCCGGGACCGACATACACCGGGGAGCTGTTTTTT.

This clonotype was picked up a small number of times. V usage is TRBV5-4 and J usage is TRBJ2-2, with 7 bases that match TRBD1. Germline lookup yields CDR1 SGHNT and CDR2 YYREEE (reference sequence). The ends lost 0 bases at V and 6 bases at J; junction bases unmatched: 8. This CDR3 is 16 amino acids long. The CDR3 region is CASSLAETGRAGELFF. CDR3 coding DNA: TGTGCCAGCAGCTTGGCCGAGACAGGGCGGGCCGGGGAGCTGTTTTTT.

The V and J genes are TRBV15 and TRBJ1-1, with D unresolved. Trimming removed 0 bases from V and 1 base from J, with 15 bases in between. Per germline, CDR1 LNHNV and CDR2 YYDKDF (reference sequence). CDR3 length equals 17 residues. This CDR3 reads CATSRDRGRGGNTEAFF. The CDR3 bases are TGTGCCACCAGCAGAGACCGAGGGCGGGGAGGGAACACTGAAGCTTTCTTT. Variable domain in full (rest from reference TRBV15 and TRBJ1-1): DAMVIQNPRYQVTQFGKPVTLSCSQTLNHNVMYWYQQKSSQAPKLLFHYYDKDFNNEADTPDNFQSRRPNTSFCFLDIRSPGLGDTAMYLCATSRDRGRGGNTEAFFGQGTRLTVV.

On this clonotype itself: Possible read error: a much larger clone is one base away. The genes are TRBV27 and TRBJ1-1; D is possibly TRBD1 (6 bases). V lost 9 bases and J 4 bases, leaving 12 bases between the germline ends. The CDR3 extends over 12 amino acids. Germline assignment: CDR1 MNHEY and CDR2 SMNVEV (reference sequence). In nucleotides, the CDR3 is TGTGCCAGACAGGGTAAGAGCACTGAAGCTTTCTTT. Its protein is CARQGKSTEAFF.

This clonotype has ten or more counts. The rearrangement uses TRBV9 and TRBJ2-7; 8 positions agree with TRBD1. After removal of 0 bases from V and 3 bases from J, the junction contained 5 bases not matched to a gene. In germline, CDR1 is SGDLS, CDR2 YYNGEE. This CDR3 is 15 amino acids long. For the CDR3, the DNA is TGTGCCAGCAGCGTAGCGGGACAGGCCAACTACGAGCAGTACTTC. Protein product: CASSVAGQANYEQYF.

Ten or more counts support this clonotype. This rearrangement joins TRBV6-1 to TRBJ1-2, with no clear D. V was cut by 7 bases and J by 2 bases, with 20 bases left in between. This CDR3 is 16 amino acids long. Germline lookup yields CDR1 MNHNS and CDR2 SASEGT. CDR3 bases: TGTGCCAGCATTCCCCGAGGAGGAGGGAAGAACTATGGCTACACCTTC. This sequence encodes CASIPRGGGKNYGYTF.

This clonotype has ten or more counts. The chain is built from TRBV7-9 and TRBJ1-5, with 7 bases identical to TRBD1. Germline V gene data show CDR1 as SEHNR and CDR2 as FQNEAQ (reference sequence). V gave up 6 bases and J gave up 7 bases; unmatched junction bases: 3. This CDR3 is 12 amino acids long. The CDR3 DNA is TGTGCCAGCAGTGGCAGGGGGCAGCCCCAGCATTTT. It is translated as CASSGRGQPQHF.

The chain couples TRBV28 to TRBJ2-6, with 8 bases matching TRBD1. This CDR3 is built from 17 residues. Germline V gives CDR1 MDHEN, CDR2 SYDVKM. After removal of 5 bases from V and 0 bases from J, the junction contained 6 bases not matched to a gene. The CDR3 bases are TGTGCCAGCAGTCCCAGGGGGCCCATCTCTGGGGCCAACGTCCTGACTTTC. Protein: CASSPRGPISGANVLTF.

This clonotype was detected many times. This chain joins TRBV9 and TRBJ2-3; D not resolved. Trimming pared 2 bases from V and 1 base from J, leaving 5 bases between. The germline V gene has CDR1 SGDLS and CDR2 YYNGEE. This CDR3 is built from 13 residues. CDR3 bases: TGTGCCAGCAGCGTTCCAGGCACAGATACGCAGTATTTT. It translates to CASSVPGTDTQYF.

With respect to this clonotype: A much larger clone is a single base away; this may be a read error. The V call is TRBV5-1, the J call TRBJ2-3, with 8 bases identical to TRBD1. The CDR3 has 18 amino acids. Germline V gives CDR1 SGHRS, CDR2 YFSETQ. The DNA of the CDR3 is TGCGCCAGCAGCTTGGCCGGGACAGGCTCAATCAGCACAGATACGCTGTATTTT. Translating gives CASSLAGTGSISTDTLYF.

This clonotype was recorded a few times. This sequence joins TRBV4-1 and TRBJ1-6, with TRBD1 identical over 8 bases. With V trimmed by 4 bases and J by 7 bases, 3 bases remained unmatched. CDR3 length: 14 residues. CDR1 and CDR2 from the germline V gene are MGHRA and YSYEKL. CDR3 sequence reads: CASSPRDRNSPLHF. The DNA for the CDR3 is TGCGCCAGCAGCCCGCGGGACAGGAATTCACCCCTCCACTTT.

This clonotype was recorded many times. The rearrangement links TRBV20-1 to TRBJ2-5, with 7 bases that match TRBD1. After removal of 5 bases from V and 2 bases from J, the junction contained 2 bases not matched to a gene. The germline CDR1 and CDR2 sequences are DFQATT and SNEGSKA (reference sequence). The CDR3 has 12 amino acids. CDR3 nucleotides: TGCAGTGCTGAACAGGGGCAAGAGACCCAGTACTTC. Protein: CSAEQGQETQYF.

The chain carries TRBV7-9 and TRBJ2-5; TRBD2 aligns across 14 bases. V was clipped by 1 base and J by 4 bases; unmatched bases: 8. This CDR3 has 18 amino acids. Germline CDR1 and CDR2: SEHNR and FQNEAQ (reference sequence). This CDR3 reads CASSLGSGTSGGLETQYF. In DNA, the CDR3 is TGTGCCAGCAGCTTAGGGTCCGGGACTAGCGGGGGTTTAGAGACCCAGTACTTC.

This clonotype was detected ten times or more. The chain carries TRBV20-1 and TRBJ2-5; weak D call: TRBD2 (5 bases). Germline V gene data show CDR1 as DFQATT and CDR2 as SNEGSKA (reference sequence). The CDR3 is 13 residues long. V dropped 3 bases and J dropped 3 bases, with 11 bases sitting between them. In DNA form, the CDR3 reads TGCAGTGCTAGGCCCGGGGTGGAAGAGACCCAGTACTTC. It translates to CSARPGVEETQYF.

CDR3 protein: CSARNIGGSYEQYF. CDR3 in DNA: TGCAGTGCTAGAAATATCGGGGGATCCTACGAGCAGTACTTC. V gene TRBV20-1 combines with J gene TRBJ2-7; D might be TRBD2 (6 bases). The CDR3 is 14 residues long. With 2 bases removed from V and 1 base from J, the gap between germline ends came to 12 bases. The germline CDR1 and CDR2 sequences are DFQATT and SNEGSKA (reference sequence).

This clonotype was counted many times. This chain links TRBV27 with TRBJ2-3; D call uncertain. Germline values: CDR1 MNHEY, CDR2 SMNVEV (reference sequence). The CDR3 sequence is 15 residues long. V gave up 6 bases and J gave up 4 bases, with 17 bases separating them. The CDR3 is CASRTTLFRSDTQYF. The CDR3 region has the DNA TGTGCCAGCAGAACAACGCTGTTCAGGTCAGATACGCAGTATTTT.

This clonotype came up many times. This rearrangement joins TRBV3-1 to TRBJ2-5; possibly TRBD2 for D (6 bases). The germline CDR1 and CDR2 sequences are LGHDT and YNNKEL (reference sequence). The length of the CDR3 is 15 residues. V was cut by 2 bases and J by 3 bases, with 13 bases left in between. The CDR3 bases are TGTGCCAGCAGCCAAAAGACTAGTTGGGAAGAGACCCAGTACTTC. This translates into CASSQKTSWEETQYF.

This clonotype showed up just a few times. The V call is TRBV13, the J call TRBJ1-2, with TRBD1 identical over 9 bases. V trimming: 4 bases; J trimming: 5 bases; junction bases outside the gene matches: 5. The CDR3 totals 14 residues. Germline CDR1 PRHDT, CDR2 FYEKMQ (reference sequence). CDR3 nucleotides: TGTGCCAGCAGCTCCAGGGACAGGGTGTATGGCTACACCTTC. Translated: CASSSRDRVYGYTF.

V and J are TRBV28 and TRBJ1-1, with 8 positions matching TRBD1. The J segment lost 6 bases and the V segment lost 7 bases, leaving 10 bases of the junction unmatched. CDR1 and CDR2 from the germline V gene are MDHEN and SYDVKM. The CDR3 length is 14 residues. The CDR3 region has the DNA TGTGCCAGCACCCTTACAGGGGGGATACCTGAAGCTTTCTTT. Its translation is CASTLTGGIPEAFF.

The chain has TRBV12-3 or TRBV12-4 and TRBJ1-2, with 10 bases fitting TRBD1. The CDR3 contains 13 residues. After removal of 7 bases from V and 7 bases from J, the junction contained 6 bases not matched to a gene. CDR3 bases: TGTGCCAGCAAAACCGGGACAGGGGTTGGCTACACCTTC. Its protein is CASKTGTGVGYTF.